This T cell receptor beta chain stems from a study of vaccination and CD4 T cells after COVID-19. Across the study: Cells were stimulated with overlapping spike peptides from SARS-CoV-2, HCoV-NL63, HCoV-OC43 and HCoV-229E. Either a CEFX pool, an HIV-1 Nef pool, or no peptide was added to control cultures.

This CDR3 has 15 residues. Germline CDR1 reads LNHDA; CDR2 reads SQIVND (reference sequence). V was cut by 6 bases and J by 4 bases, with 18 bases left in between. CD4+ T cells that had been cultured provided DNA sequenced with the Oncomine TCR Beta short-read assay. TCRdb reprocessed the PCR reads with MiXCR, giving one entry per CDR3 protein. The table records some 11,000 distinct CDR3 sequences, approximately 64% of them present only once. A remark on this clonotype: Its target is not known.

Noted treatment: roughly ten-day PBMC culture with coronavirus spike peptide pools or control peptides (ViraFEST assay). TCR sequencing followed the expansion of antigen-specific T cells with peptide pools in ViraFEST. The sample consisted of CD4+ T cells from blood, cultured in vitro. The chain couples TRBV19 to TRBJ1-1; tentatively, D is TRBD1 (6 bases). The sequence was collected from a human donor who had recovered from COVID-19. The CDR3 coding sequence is TGTGCCAGTAGGCCAGGGGTGGGGGGGAGCACTGAAGCTTTCTTT. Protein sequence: CASRPGVGGSTEAFF.